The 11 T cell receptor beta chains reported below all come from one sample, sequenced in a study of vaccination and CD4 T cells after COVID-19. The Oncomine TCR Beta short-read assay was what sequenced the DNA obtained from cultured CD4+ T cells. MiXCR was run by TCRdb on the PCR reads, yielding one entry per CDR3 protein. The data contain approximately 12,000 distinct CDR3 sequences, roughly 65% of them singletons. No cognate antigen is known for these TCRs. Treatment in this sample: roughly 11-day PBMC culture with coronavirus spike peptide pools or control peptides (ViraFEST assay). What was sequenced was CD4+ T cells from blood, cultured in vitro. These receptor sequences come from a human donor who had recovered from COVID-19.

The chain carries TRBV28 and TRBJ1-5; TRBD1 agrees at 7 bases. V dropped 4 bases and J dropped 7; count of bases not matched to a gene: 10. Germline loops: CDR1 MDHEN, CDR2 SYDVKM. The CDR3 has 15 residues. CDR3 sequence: CASSSRDRLDQPQHF. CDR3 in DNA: TGTGCCAGCAGTTCGAGGGACAGACTCGACCAGCCCCAGCATTTT.

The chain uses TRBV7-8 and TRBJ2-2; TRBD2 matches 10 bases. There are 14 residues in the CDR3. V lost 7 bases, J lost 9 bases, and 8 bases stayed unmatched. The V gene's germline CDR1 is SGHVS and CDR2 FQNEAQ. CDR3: CASNELAGIRELFF. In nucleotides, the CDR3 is TGTGCCAGCAACGAACTAGCGGGAATAAGGGAGCTGTTTTTT.

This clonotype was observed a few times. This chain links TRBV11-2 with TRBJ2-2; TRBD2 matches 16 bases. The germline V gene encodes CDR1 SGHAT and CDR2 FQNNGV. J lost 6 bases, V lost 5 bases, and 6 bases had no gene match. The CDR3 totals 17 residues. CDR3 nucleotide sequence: TGTGCCAGCAGCCCGCCGGGACTAGCGGGAGGGTCCGGGGAGCTGTTTTTT. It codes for CASSPPGLAGGSGELFF.

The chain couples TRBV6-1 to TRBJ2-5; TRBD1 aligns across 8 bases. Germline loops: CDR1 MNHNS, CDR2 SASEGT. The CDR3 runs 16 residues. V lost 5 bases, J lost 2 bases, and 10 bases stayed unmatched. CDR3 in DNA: TGTGCCAGCAGTCAAGAGACAGGGGATCAACAAGAGACCCAGTACTTC. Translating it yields CASSQETGDQQETQYF.

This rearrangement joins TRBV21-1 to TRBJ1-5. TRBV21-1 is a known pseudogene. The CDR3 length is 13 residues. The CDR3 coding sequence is TGTGCCAGCAGCAAAGGGGGCAATCAGCCCCAGCATTTT. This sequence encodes CASSKGGNQPQHF.

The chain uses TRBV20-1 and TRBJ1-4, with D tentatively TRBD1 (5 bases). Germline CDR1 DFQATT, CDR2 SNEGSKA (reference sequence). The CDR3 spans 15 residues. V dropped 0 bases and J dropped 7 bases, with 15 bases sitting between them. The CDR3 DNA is TGCAGTGCTAGAGATCGGGGCAGACGGGGTGAAAAACTGTTTTTT. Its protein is CSARDRGRRGEKLFF.

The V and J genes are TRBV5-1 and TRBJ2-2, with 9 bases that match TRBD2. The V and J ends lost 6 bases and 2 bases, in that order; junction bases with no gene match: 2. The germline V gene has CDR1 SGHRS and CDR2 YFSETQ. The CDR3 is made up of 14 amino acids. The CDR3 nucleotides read TGCGCCAGCACCGGGACTAGCAACACCGGGGAGCTGTTTTTT. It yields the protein CASTGTSNTGELFF.

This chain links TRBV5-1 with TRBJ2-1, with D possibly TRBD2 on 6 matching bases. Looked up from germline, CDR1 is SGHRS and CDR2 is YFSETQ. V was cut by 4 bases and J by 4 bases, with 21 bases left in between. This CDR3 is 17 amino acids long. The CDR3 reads CASSPSYGTGIYNEQFF. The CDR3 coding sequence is TGCGCCAGCAGCCCCTCATACGGGACTGGGATATACAATGAGCAGTTCTTC.

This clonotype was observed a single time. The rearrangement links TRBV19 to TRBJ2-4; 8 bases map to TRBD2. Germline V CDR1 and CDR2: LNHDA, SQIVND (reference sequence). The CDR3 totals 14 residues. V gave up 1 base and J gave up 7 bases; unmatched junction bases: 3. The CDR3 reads CASSIAGGKNIQYF. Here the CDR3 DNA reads TGTGCCAGTAGTATAGCGGGAGGGAAGAACATTCAGTACTTC.

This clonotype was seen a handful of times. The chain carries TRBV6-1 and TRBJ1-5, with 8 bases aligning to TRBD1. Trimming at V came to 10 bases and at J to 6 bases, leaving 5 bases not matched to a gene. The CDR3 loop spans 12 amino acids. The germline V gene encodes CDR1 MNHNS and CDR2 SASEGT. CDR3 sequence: CATQGAGQPQHF. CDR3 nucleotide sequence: TGTGCCACCCAGGGGGCAGGTCAGCCCCAGCATTTT.

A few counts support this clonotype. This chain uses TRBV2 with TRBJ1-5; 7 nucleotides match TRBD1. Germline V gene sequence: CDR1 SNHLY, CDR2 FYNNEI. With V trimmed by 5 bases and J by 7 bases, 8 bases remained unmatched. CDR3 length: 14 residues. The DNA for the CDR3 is TGTGCCAGCAGTTCCGGGACAGTGGGACAGCCCCAGCATTTT. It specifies CASSSGTVGQPQHF.